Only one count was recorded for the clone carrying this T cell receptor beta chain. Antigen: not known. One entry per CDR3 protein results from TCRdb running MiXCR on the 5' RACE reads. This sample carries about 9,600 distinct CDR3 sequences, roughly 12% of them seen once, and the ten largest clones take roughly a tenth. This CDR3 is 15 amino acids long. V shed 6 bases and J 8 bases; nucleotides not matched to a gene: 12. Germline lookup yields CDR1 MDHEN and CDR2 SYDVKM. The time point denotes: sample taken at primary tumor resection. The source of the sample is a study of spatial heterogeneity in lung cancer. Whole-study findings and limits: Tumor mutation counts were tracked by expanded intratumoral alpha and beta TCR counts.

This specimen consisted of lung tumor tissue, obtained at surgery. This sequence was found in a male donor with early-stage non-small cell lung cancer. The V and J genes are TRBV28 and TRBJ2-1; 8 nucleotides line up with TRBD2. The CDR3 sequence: CASSPGGRVLHEQFF. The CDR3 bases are TGTGCCAGCAGCCCGGGGGGGCGAGTATTGCATGAGCAGTTCTTC.